The next 11 T cell receptor beta chains were all read from a single sample in a study of shared clonotypes between healthy human individuals. Some clones are missing from TCRdb's copy, which holds only in-frame ones; the method was immunoSEQ multiplex PCR. The table lists under 1,900,000 clones, less than 99% of them singletons, with 0.36% in the top ten. The sample comprised naive CD4+ T cells sorted from blood. Described subset: CD45RA+ positively selected. The receptors stem from a man between 25 and 39 years old in good health.

This clone has just a few counts. The chain is built from TRBV29-1 and TRBJ2-1; D is ambiguous. CDR1 and CDR2 (germline): SQVTM, ANQGSEA. The CDR3 is 13 amino acids. The V end was cut by 4 bases, the J end by 0 bases, with 7 bases between. CDR3 in DNA: TGCAGCGTTGCCAGCAGCTCCTACAATGAGCAGTTCTTC. Its protein product is CSVASSSYNEQFF.

This clone was seen only once. V and J are TRBV19 and TRBJ2-2, with 12 positions matching TRBD2. CDR1 is LNHDA, CDR2 SQIVND, per germline (reference sequence). J gave up 6 bases and V 6 bases, and 8 bases lay outside the gene matches. The CDR3 spans 16 residues. CDR3 sequence reads: CASRQLLAGGAGELFF. The DNA for the CDR3 is TGTGCCAGTAGACAATTACTAGCGGGAGGAGCCGGGGAGCTGTTTTTT.

J is TRBJ1-2 and V is TRBV28; 9 bases are a match to TRBD1. J lost 7 bases, V lost 5 bases, and 14 bases had no gene match. The CDR3 totals 16 residues. Germline V gives CDR1 MDHEN, CDR2 SYDVKM. DNA of the CDR3: TGTGCCAGCAGTAATACTCCGGGACAGGGAGGTGGTGGCTACACCTTC. Translating gives CASSNTPGQGGGGYTF.

This chain connects TRBV28 to TRBJ2-7; 7 bases map to TRBD1. V dropped 4 bases and J dropped 3; count of bases not matched to a gene: 6. The V gene's germline CDR1 is MDHEN and CDR2 SYDVKM. The CDR3 is 14 amino acids. The CDR3 DNA follows: TGTGCCAGCAGTTCCGGGACAGAATTCTACGAGCAGTACTTC. Its translation: CASSSGTEFYEQYF. Supplemented by reference TRBV28 and TRBJ2-7, the full variable domain reads DVKVTQSSRYLVKRTGEKVFLECVQDMDHENMFWYRQDPGLGLRLIYFSYDVKMKEKGDIPEGYSVSREKKERFSLILESASTNQTSMYLCASSSGTEFYEQYFGPGTRLTVT.

This chain uses TRBV9 with TRBJ2-5, with D possibly being TRBD1 (6 bases). The CDR3 is 16 amino acids. Trimming left V 0 bases short and J 0 bases short, with 12 bases between. The V gene's germline CDR1 is SGDLS and CDR2 YYNGEE. In nucleotides, the CDR3 is TGTGCCAGCAGCGTAGGGGCAGGGGCCAACCAAGAGACCCAGTACTTC. Residues: CASSVGAGANQETQYF.

The chain carries TRBV18 and TRBJ2-2, with 11 bases matching TRBD2. Germline V CDR1 and CDR2: KGHSH, LQKENI. This CDR3 contains 18 residues. The junction had 4 bases not matched to a gene; V was cut back by 1 base and J by 0 bases. For the CDR3, the DNA is TGTGCCAGCTCACCACTTCCTAGCGGGAGGACGAACACCGGGGAGCTGTTTTTT. This translates into CASSPLPSGRTNTGELFF.

CDR3 protein: CASGQGNIQYF. DNA of the CDR3: TGTGCCAGCGGACAGGGAAACATTCAGTACTTC. The rearrangement joins TRBV2 to TRBJ2-4; TRBD1 matches 8 bases. The V and J ends lost 8 bases and 6 bases, in that order; junction bases with no gene match: 0. The CDR3 has 11 residues. Germline lookup yields CDR1 SNHLY and CDR2 FYNNEI.

The chain uses TRBV29-1 and TRBJ2-1, with 13 bases fitting TRBD2. V lost 5 bases and J lost 6; bases outside the gene matches: 7. CDR3 size: 15 residues. Germline CDR1 SQVTM, CDR2 ANQGSEA. The CDR3 is CSVRTSGRQSNEQFF. DNA for the CDR3: TGCAGCGTTCGGACTAGCGGGAGACAGAGCAATGAGCAGTTCTTC.

The J gene is TRBJ2-1, the V gene TRBV25-1; no clear D gene. Between the trimmed V and J ends, which lost 0 bases and 10 bases, there was a span of 10 bases. Germline loops: CDR1 MGHDK, CDR2 SYGVNS. The CDR3 is made up of 13 amino acids. The CDR3 loop is CASSEYHYGEQFF. In DNA form, the CDR3 reads TGTGCCAGCAGTGAATATCACTACGGGGAGCAGTTCTTC. Looking up the rest from reference TRBV25-1 and TRBJ2-1 gives the full variable domain: EADIYQTPRYLVIGTGKKITLECSQTMGHDKMYWYQQDPGMELHLIHYSYGVNSTEKGDLSSESTVSRIRTEHFPLTLESARPSHTSQYLCASSEYHYGEQFFGPGTRLTVL.

This chain links TRBV12-2 with TRBJ2-1; TRBD2, as called in the table, went unchecked against the DNA. TRBV12-2 is an annotated pseudogene. This CDR3 is 13 amino acids long. The chain's CDR3 is CASRLVSRSEQFF. DNA of the CDR3: TGTGCAAGTCGCTTAGTATCCCGGAGTGAGCAGTTCTTC.

The chain is built from TRBV7-8 and TRBJ2-1; 10 bases are shared with TRBD2. This CDR3 has 16 residues. CDR1 and CDR2 (germline): SGHVS, FQNEAQ. After removal of 0 bases from V and 1 base from J, the junction contained 0 bases not matched to a gene. The CDR3 DNA reads TGTGCCAGCAGCTTAGCGACTAGCGGGTCCTACAATGAGCAGTTCTTC. Its protein product is CASSLATSGSYNEQFF.